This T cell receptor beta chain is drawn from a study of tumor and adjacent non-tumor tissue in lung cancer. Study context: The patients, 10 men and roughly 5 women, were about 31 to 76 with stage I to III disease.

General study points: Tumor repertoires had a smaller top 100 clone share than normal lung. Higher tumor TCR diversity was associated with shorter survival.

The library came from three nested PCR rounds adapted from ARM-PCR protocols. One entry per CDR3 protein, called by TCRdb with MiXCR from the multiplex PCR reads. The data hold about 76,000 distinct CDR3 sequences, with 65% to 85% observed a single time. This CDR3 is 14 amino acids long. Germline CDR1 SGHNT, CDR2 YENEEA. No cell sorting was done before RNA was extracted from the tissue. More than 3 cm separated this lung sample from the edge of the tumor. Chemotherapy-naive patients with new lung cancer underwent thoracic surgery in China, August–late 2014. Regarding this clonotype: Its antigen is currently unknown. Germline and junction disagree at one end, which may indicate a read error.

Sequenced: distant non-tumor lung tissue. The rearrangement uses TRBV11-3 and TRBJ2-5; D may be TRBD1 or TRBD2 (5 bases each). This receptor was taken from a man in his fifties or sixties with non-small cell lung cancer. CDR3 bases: TGTGCCAGTCAACCGGTCACGGGAATTGGGACCCAGCACTTC. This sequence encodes CASQPVTGIGTQHF.